The clone carrying this T cell receptor beta chain came up a few times. The antigen is undetermined. The data derive from a study of T-cell memory formation after mild COVID-19. Broader study findings: Contracting clones from day 15 to 85 had balanced CD4/CD8; later expanders favoured CD4+. Cross-reactive memory appears to have joined, as suggested by some responding clones showing up in pre-infection memory.

The CDR3 sequence is 12 residues long. Germline V CDR1 and CDR2: SQVTM, ANQGSEA. V was cut by 5 bases and J by 7 bases, with 15 bases left in between. TCRdb itself ran the 5' RACE reads through MiXCR, one entry per CDR3 protein. The sample consists of approximately 560,000 distinct CDR3 sequences, roughly 17% of them appearing once. This sequence joins TRBV29-1 and TRBJ2-7, with TRBD2 as a possible D gene (6 bases). The receptor was derived from an adult woman who had mild COVID-19 (a few samples of this study predate the infection). Cell type and time point are not known. Sample: PBMCs or a T cell subset sorted from them (not recorded which). In nucleotides, the CDR3 is TGCAGCGTTCGCGGGGCCGTGGGGGAGCAGTACTTC. Translated, it gives CSVRGAVGEQYF.